These T cell receptor beta chains were read from a single sample in a study of patients and donors after allogeneic stem cell transplantation. MiXCR, run by TCRdb on the RT-PCR reads, gives a single entry per CDR3 protein. This sample has some 880,000 distinct CDR3 sequences, with under 20% found just once. The specimen was blood, either unsorted or a sorted T cell fraction (not recorded which). The receptor set was obtained from a human donor who was either an allogeneic HSCT recipient or a stem cell or donor lymphocyte infusion donor (not recorded which). It is not recorded whose cells these are; they may come from a transplant donor. CDR3s include the opening cysteine and the closing phenylalanine or tryptophan. D genes are given only for firm matches. Size values are once, few and many counts, or a class for expanded clones, and some rows have none.

NA,TRBJ2-1,NA,TRBV9,CASSPMRSYNEQFF,TGTGCCAGCAGCCCAATGAGGAGTTACAATGAGCAGTTCTTC
NA,TRBJ2-2,NA,TRBV20-1,CSARRQVISGELFF,TGCAGTGCTAGACGACAGGTTATTTCCGGGGAGCTGTTTTTT
NA,TRBJ2-5,NA,TRBV7-2,CASSFRGRRQETQYF,TGTGCCAGCAGCTTTCGGGGGAGGAGACAAGAGACCCAGTACTTC
TRBD2,TRBJ2-3,once,TRBV20-1,CSARSLAGAEILTDTQYF,TGCAGTGCTAGATCCTTAGCGGGGGCCGAAATTCTAACAGATACGCAGTATTTT
TRBD1,TRBJ1-5,NA,TRBV20-1,CSANLRQGHQPQHF,TGCAGTGCTAATCTTAGACAGGGCCATCAGCCCCAGCATTTT
NA,TRBJ2-4,many,TRBV29-1,CSVEDKNIQYF,TGCAGCGTTGAAGACAAAAACATTCAGTACTTC
TRBD2,TRBJ2-5,few,TRBV24-1,CATSEPTSGQETQYF,TGTGCCACCAGTGAACCAACTAGCGGACAAGAGACCCAGTACTTC
NA,TRBJ2-7,many,TRBV24-1,CATSDPQRLEQYF,TGTGCCACCAGTGACCCACAAAGGCTCGAGCAGTACTTC
TRBD1,TRBJ2-1,NA,TRBV12-3/TRBV12-4,CASSFHSGGSSYNEQFF,TGTGCCAGCAGTTTTCATTCAGGGGGCAGCTCCTACAATGAGCAGTTCTTC
TRBD2,TRBJ2-7,few,TRBV24-1,CATSDYGTSGTYEQYF,TGTGCCACCAGTGATTACGGGACTAGCGGGACCTACGAGCAGTACTTC
NA,TRBJ1-1,few,TRBV11-2,CASSLSPRNTEAFF,TGTGCCAGCAGCTTATCCCCAAGGAACACTGAAGCTTTCTTT
NA,TRBJ2-1,many,TRBV29-1,CSVGWGTPYNEQFF,TGCAGCGTTGGTTGGGGAACCCCCTACAATGAGCAGTTCTTC
NA,TRBJ2-7,few,TRBV18,CASSPRDGDEQYF,TGTGCCAGCTCACCACGGGATGGGGACGAGCAGTACTTC
NA,TRBJ1-6,NA,TRBV25-1,CASSEAPQVNSPLHF,TGTGCCAGCAGTGAAGCTCCCCAGGTTAATTCACCCCTCCACTTT
NA,TRBJ2-1,NA,TRBV7-9,CASLMSGVGYNEQFF,TGTGCCAGCCTTATGTCCGGGGTCGGTTACAATGAGCAGTTCTTC
TRBD1,TRBJ2-7,NA,TRBV4-3,CASSQDKGAGYEQYF,TGCGCCAGCAGCCAAGACAAGGGGGCTGGGTACGAGCAGTACTTC
NA,TRBJ2-7,few,TRBV9,CASSVDTGSEQYF,TGTGCCAGCAGCGTAGACACAGGGAGCGAGCAGTACTTC
NA,TRBJ1-1,few,TRBV3-1,CASSHPPWQAGNTEAFF,TGTGCCAGCAGCCATCCCCCGTGGCAGGCCGGGAACACTGAAGCTTTCTTT
NA,TRBJ1-6,few,TRBV9,CASSVEGRSPLHF,TGTGCCAGCAGCGTAGAGGGCCGTTCACCCCTCCACTTT
TRBD1,TRBJ2-7,NA,TRBV4-1,CASSHPMTGTYEQYF,TGCGCCAGCAGCCATCCCATGACAGGGACCTACGAGCAGTACTTC
TRBD2,TRBJ2-2,few,TRBV7-9,CASSTSGAHTGELFF,TGTGCCAGCAGCACAAGCGGGGCCCACACCGGGGAGCTGTTTTTT
NA,TRBJ1-2,NA,TRBV12-3/TRBV12-4,CASSVGTFNYGYTF,TGTGCCAGCAGTGTCGGGACTTTTAACTATGGCTACACCTTC
NA,TRBJ2-2,NA,TRBV20-1,CSASMGTGELFF,TGCAGTGCTAGTATGGGGACCGGGGAGCTGTTTTTT
NA,TRBJ2-3,NA,TRBV15,CATSRDRLDTQYF,TGTGCCACCAGCAGAGATCGACTAGATACGCAGTATTTT
TRBD1,TRBJ1-5,few,TRBV27,CASSSGDRTGQPQHF,TGTGCCAGCAGTTCCGGGGACAGGACGGGCCAGCCCCAGCATTTT
TRBD1,TRBJ1-6,NA,TRBV6-2/TRBV6-3,CASRPGGTGHGSPLHF,TGTGCCAGCAGACCCGGCGGGACAGGGCACGGTTCACCCCTCCACTTT
TRBD1,TRBJ1-5,NA,TRBV24-1,CATSPGQHNQPQHF,TGTGCCACCAGTCCGGGACAGCACAATCAGCCCCAGCATTTT
NA,TRBJ2-7,NA,TRBV7-8,CASSLDGGVGYEQYF,TGTGCCAGCAGCTTAGATGGGGGAGTAGGCTACGAGCAGTACTTC
TRBD2,TRBJ2-1,few,TRBV20-1,CSPRRREGHEQFF,TGCAGCCCAAGGCGGCGGGAGGGCCATGAGCAGTTCTTC
NA,TRBJ1-6,NA,TRBV27,CASSLISSRGNSPLHF,TGTGCCAGCAGTTTAATATCTTCAAGAGGGAATTCACCCCTCCACTTT
NA,TRBJ1-1,few,TRBV5-1,CASSFDNSEAFF,TGCGCCAGCAGCTTTGATAACTCTGAAGCTTTCTTT
TRBD2,TRBJ2-3,few,TRBV6-5,CASSSRGGPTDTQYF,TGTGCCAGCAGTTCCCGCGGGGGGCCCACAGATACGCAGTATTTT
TRBD1,TRBJ2-7,NA,TRBV7-3,CASSKSGQGAYEQYF,TGTGCCAGCAGCAAATCAGGACAGGGGGCCTACGAGCAGTACTTC
NA,TRBJ2-7,few,TRBV4-1,CASSQVSDEQYF,TGCGCCAGCAGCCAAGTGTCGGACGAGCAGTACTTC
NA,TRBJ2-2,NA,TRBV5-1,CASRAAQGNTGELFF,TGCGCCAGCAGAGCGGCTCAGGGGAACACCGGGGAGCTGTTTTTT
TRBD2,TRBJ2-3,NA,TRBV11-2,CASSFPLAGGLPSTDTQYF,TGTGCCAGCAGCTTTCCACTAGCGGGGGGGCTGCCTAGCACAGATACGCAGTATTTT
TRBD2,TRBJ2-3,few,TRBV20-1,CSASPKGRAGGRDTQYF,TGCAGTGCTAGCCCGAAAGGGCGAGCGGGAGGGAGGGATACGCAGTATTTT
NA,TRBJ2-5,NA,TRBV5-8,CASSPRTQQETQYF,TGTGCCAGCAGCCCCCGGACACAACAAGAGACCCAGTACTTC
TRBD2,TRBJ2-1,few,TRBV12-3/TRBV12-4,CASSAGLAVLYNEQFF,TGTGCCAGCAGTGCCGGACTAGCGGTACTCTACAATGAGCAGTTCTTC
TRBD1,TRBJ1-2,NA,TRBV20-1,CSAGGDRGDGYTF,TGCAGTGCTGGTGGAGACAGGGGGGACGGCTACACCTTC
TRBD1,TRBJ1-5,NA,TRBV20-1,CSAVFPGTGVTDQPQHF,TGCAGTGCTGTATTCCCCGGGACAGGGGTTACCGATCAGCCCCAGCATTTT
TRBD2,TRBJ2-7,many,TRBV7-9,CASSLAGEGNEQYF,TGTGCCAGCAGCTTAGCAGGGGAGGGGAACGAGCAGTACTTC
NA,TRBJ1-2,few,TRBV6-1,CASKAGGINYGYTF,TGTGCCAGCAAGGCCGGGGGCATTAACTATGGCTACACCTTC
NA,TRBJ2-4,few,TRBV12-3/TRBV12-4,CASKGSQAIQYF,TGTGCCAGCAAGGGATCTCAGGCGATTCAGTACTTC
NA,TRBJ1-4,NA,TRBV5-1,CASINFREELAELFF,TGCGCCAGCATAAACTTCCGGGAGGAACTAGCGGAACTGTTTTTT
NA,TRBJ2-7,many,TRBV5-1,CASSLVGRAYEQYF,TGTGCCAGCAGTTTAGTTGGCAGAGCCTACGAGCAGTACTTC